This T cell receptor beta chain was identified during a study of regulatory T cells in long-lasting Graves disease. Study-level results: More public clonotypes were shared by persistent patients (2,741) than by new patients (roughly 930).

In building TCR beta libraries, iRepertoire HTBI primers were used together with Arm-PCR of CDR3 regions. In the original workflow: Across the samples, identification revealed 60 to 75 TRBV and 12 to 15 TRBJ segments. TCRdb ran MiXCR on the multiplex PCR reads and lists one entry per CDR3 protein. The V and J calls here are based on TCRdb, not the publication. The sample has approximately 560,000 distinct CDR3 sequences, 15% to 20% seen once. Time point specified: newly diagnosed GD, antithyroid drugs for less than 3 months. Generation of the TCR library employed RNA extracted from PBMCs. The germline V and J ends were trimmed by 4 bases and 0 bases, with 17 bases remaining between them. Germline CDR1 SGHKS, CDR2 YYEKEE (reference sequence). This CDR3 region has 16 residues. Many counts were recorded for this clonotype. Its matching antigen is unknown. Separately, the same data were catalogued under a study of T cells in Graves' hyperthyroidism and ophthalmopathy. This second study notes: Exclusion followed for patients with uncontrolled infection, other autoimmune disease, pregnancy or lactation. In blood, most of the thyroid clonotypes expanded above 0.001 were also present.

This chain links TRBV5-5 with TRBJ2-7; D is perhaps TRBD1 (5 bases). Here the sequenced sample was peripheral blood mononuclear cells (PBMCs), taken at new diagnosis, from a patient treated with antithyroid drugs. The sequence came from a man aged 18 to 35 with Graves disease. The CDR3: CASSVNPRVTSYEQYF. CDR3 DNA: TGTGCCAGCAGCGTCAATCCCAGGGTAACCTCCTACGAGCAGTACTTC. Supplemented by reference TRBV5-5 and TRBJ2-7, the full variable domain reads DAGVTQSPTHLIKTRGQQVTLRCSPISGHKSVSWYQQVLGQGPQFIFQYYEKEERGRGNFPDRFSARQFPNYSSELNVNALLLGDSALYLCASSVNPRVTSYEQYFGPGTRLTVT.